The sequence of this TCR beta chain was determined in a study of blood T cell repertoires in COVID-19. Libraries were prepared by immunoSEQ multiplex PCR; TCRdb keeps only in-frame clonotypes and omits some of them. The sample has 300,000 to 350,000 clones; 85% to 90% are singletons. CDR1 is DFQATT and CDR2 is SNEGSKA in the germline V gene (reference sequence). The CDR3 is made up of 14 amino acids. Trimming took 3 bases from V and 3 from J, leaving 15 bases between them. Individuals in the exposed group had encountered a COVID-19 case within 2 weeks preceding study entry. The receptor comes from a young woman who had been exposed to COVID-19. The V call is TRBV20-1, the J call TRBJ2-7; weak D call: TRBD1 (6 bases). Sequenced: PBMCs or T cells enriched from blood (not recorded which). The CDR3 nucleotides are TGCAGTGCTAGTGCCAACTTACAGGGCTACGAGCAGTACTTC. This codes for CSASANLQGYEQYF.